The T cell receptor (beta chain) described here comes from a study of cytomegalovirus exposure and HLA in healthy donors. Study-wide background: Researchers found that just over 80% of about 400 genotyped donors fell within the Caucasian-associated ancestry cluster.

V shed 6 bases and J 8 bases; nucleotides not matched to a gene: 12. The CDR3 is 14 residues long. The germline CDR1 and CDR2 sequences are MGHDK and SYGVNS. About this clone itself: Its target is unknown.

Study conclusions and caveats: A missense DCLRE1C variant was associated with V- and J-gene trimming of TCR beta chains in a later analysis, and an independent cohort replicated the association.

The PCR employed 60 Vbeta primers together with 13 Jbeta primers. How the authors handled the data: In a later analysis, of tens of millions of unique beta chains, some 10 million appeared in at least two donors. TCRdb's table, derived via immunoSEQ multiplex PCR, lists solely in-frame clones and lacks some. The DNA gave D and trimming, while V, J and clone size come from that table. The sample yields 150,000 to 200,000 clones, roughly 80% seen once. This TCR derives from a man aged 18 to 30 in good health and CMV-seronegative. The chain employs TRBV25-1 and TRBJ1-1; 7 positions agree with TRBD1. The sample taken for sequencing was PBMCs. The CDR3 DNA reads TGTGCCAGCAGAACCGGGACAGTCCGTACGGAAGCTTTCTTT. Amino acid sequence: CASRTGTVRTEAFF.